This TCR beta chain was documented in a study of cytomegalovirus exposure and HLA in healthy donors. Overall study findings and caveats: Several of the most significant clusters appeared linked to common viral pathogens, based on a later analysis. The likely explanation for a cluster of highly shared sequence variants was sequencing artifact. The study designated around 150 TCR beta chains cytomegalovirus-associated.

This CDR3 has 14 amino acids. Germline CDR1 MNHEY, CDR2 SVGAGI. Trimming left V 5 bases short and J 2 bases short, with 12 bases between. Details on this clone: Its antigen is currently unknown. The sample has other DNA sequences that encode this CDR3 too.

It was with 60 Vbeta and 13 Jbeta primers that the PCR ran. Libraries were prepared by immunoSEQ multiplex PCR; TCRdb keeps only in-frame clonotypes and omits some of them. Seen here are some 150,000 clones, approximately 70% observed once, and the top ten hold about 2.2%. Sequenced input: PBMCs. The chain carries TRBV6-5 and TRBJ1-1; D perhaps matches TRBD1 (5 bases). This sequence was found in a woman aged 55-69 years in good health and CMV-seropositive. The CDR3 here is CASSRRQGNTEAFF. Written as DNA, the CDR3 is TGTGCCAGCAGTAGGCGGCAGGGCAACACTGAAGCTTTCTTT.